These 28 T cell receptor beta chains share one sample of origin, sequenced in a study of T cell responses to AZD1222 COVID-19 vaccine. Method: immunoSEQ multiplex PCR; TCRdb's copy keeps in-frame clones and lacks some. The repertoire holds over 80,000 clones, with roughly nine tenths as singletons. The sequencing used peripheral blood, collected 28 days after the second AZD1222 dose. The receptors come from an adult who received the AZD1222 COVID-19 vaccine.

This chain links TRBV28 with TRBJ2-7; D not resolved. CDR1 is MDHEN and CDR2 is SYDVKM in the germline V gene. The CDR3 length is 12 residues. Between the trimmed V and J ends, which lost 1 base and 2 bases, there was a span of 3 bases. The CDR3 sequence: CASSLSAYEQYF. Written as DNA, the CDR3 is TGTGCCAGCAGTTTATCAGCCTACGAGCAGTACTTC. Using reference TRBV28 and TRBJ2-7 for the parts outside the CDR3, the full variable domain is DVKVTQSSRYLVKRTGEKVFLECVQDMDHENMFWYRQDPGLGLRLIYFSYDVKMKEKGDIPEGYSVSREKKERFSLILESASTNQTSMYLCASSLSAYEQYFGPGTRLTVT.

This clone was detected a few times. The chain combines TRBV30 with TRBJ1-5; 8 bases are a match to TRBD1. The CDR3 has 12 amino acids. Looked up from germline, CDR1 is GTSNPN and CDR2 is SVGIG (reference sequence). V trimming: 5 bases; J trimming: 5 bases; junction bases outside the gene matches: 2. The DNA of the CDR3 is TGTGCCTGGGACAGGGGAGATCAGCCCCAGCATTTT. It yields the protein CAWDRGDQPQHF.

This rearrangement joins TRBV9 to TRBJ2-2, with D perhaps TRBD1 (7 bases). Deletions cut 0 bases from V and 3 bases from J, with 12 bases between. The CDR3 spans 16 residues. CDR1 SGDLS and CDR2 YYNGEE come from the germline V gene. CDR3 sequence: CASSVVGGTDTGELFF. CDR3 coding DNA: TGTGCCAGCAGCGTAGTAGGGGGGACAGACACCGGGGAGCTGTTTTTT.

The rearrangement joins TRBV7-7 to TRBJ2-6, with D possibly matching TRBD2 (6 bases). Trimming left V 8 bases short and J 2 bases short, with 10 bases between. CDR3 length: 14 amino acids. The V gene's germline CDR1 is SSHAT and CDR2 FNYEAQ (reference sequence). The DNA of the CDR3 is TGTGCCAGCGCCCCTAGCGCTGGGGCCAACGTCCTGACTTTC. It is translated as CASAPSAGANVLTF.

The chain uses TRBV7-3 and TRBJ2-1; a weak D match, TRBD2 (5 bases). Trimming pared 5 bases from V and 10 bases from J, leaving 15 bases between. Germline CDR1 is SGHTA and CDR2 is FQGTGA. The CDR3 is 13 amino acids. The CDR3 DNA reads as TGTGCCAGCAGCCTCGGGGATATCAAGGAGCAGTTCTTC. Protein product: CASSLGDIKEQFF.

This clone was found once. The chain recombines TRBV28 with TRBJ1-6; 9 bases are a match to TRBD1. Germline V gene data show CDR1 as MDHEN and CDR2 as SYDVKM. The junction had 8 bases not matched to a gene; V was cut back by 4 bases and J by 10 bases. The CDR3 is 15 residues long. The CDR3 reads CASSSRDRAKSPLHF. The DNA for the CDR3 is TGTGCCAGCAGTTCTCGGGACAGGGCGAAATCACCCCTCCACTTT.

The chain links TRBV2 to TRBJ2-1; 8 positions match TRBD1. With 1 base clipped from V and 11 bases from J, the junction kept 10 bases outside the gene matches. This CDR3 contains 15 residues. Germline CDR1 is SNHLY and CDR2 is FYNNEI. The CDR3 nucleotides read TGTGCCAGCAGTGAAGGTCGGGAGATCAGGGGGCAGCAGTTCTTC. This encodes CASSEGREIRGQQFF.

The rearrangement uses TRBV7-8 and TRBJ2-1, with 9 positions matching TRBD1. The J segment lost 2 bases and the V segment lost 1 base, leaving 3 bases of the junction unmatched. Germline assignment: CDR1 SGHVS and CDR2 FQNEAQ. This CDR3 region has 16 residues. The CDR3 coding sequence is TGTGCCAGCAGCTTAGTCCGGGACAGGGCCTACAATGAGCAGTTCTTC. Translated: CASSLVRDRAYNEQFF.

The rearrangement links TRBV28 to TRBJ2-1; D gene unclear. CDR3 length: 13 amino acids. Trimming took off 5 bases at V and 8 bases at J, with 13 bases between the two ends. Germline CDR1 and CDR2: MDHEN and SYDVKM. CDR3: CASSPELKDEQFF. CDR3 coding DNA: TGTGCCAGCAGTCCAGAACTGAAGGATGAGCAGTTCTTC. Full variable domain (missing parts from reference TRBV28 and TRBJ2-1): DVKVTQSSRYLVKRTGEKVFLECVQDMDHENMFWYRQDPGLGLRLIYFSYDVKMKEKGDIPEGYSVSREKKERFSLILESASTNQTSMYLCASSPELKDEQFFGPGTRLTVL.

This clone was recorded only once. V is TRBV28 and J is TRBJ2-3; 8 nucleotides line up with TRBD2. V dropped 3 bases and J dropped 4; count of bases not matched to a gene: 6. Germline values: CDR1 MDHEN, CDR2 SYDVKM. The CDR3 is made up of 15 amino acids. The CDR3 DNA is TGTGCCAGCAGTTTCGCCGGGAGGGCCCCAGATACGCAGTATTTT. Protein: CASSFAGRAPDTQYF.

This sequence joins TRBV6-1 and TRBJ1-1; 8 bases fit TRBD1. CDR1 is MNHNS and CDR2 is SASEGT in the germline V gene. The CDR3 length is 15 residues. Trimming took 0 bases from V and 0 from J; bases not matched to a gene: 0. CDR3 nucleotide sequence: TGTGCCAGCAGTGAAGCGGGACAGGTGAACACTGAAGCTTTCTTT. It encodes CASSEAGQVNTEAFF.

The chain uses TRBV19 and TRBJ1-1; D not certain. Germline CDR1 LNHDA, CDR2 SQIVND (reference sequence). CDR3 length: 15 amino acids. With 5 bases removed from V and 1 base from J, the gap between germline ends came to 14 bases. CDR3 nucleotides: TGTGCCAGTAGTGCGTCAGTTGGATCGAACACTGAAGCTTTCTTT. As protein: CASSASVGSNTEAFF.

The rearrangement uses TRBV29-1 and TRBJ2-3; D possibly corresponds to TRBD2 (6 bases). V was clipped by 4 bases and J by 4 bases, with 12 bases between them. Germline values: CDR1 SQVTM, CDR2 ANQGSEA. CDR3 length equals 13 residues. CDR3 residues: CSVGGLASDTQYF. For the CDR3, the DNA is TGCAGCGTTGGAGGGCTAGCGTCAGATACGCAGTATTTT.

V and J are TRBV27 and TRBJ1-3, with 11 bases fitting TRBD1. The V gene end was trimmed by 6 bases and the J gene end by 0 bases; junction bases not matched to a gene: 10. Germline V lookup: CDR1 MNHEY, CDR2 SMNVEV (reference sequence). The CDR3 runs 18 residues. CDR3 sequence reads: CASRKLGQGVGSGNTIYF. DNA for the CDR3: TGTGCCAGCAGAAAACTGGGACAGGGGGTCGGCTCTGGAAACACCATATATTTT.

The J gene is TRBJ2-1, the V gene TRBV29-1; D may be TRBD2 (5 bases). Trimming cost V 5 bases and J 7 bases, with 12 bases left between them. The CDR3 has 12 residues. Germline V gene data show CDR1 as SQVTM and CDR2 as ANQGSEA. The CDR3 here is CSVTSSFNEQFF. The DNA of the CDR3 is TGCAGCGTTACGTCTAGCTTTAATGAGCAGTTCTTC.

The CDR3 nucleotides read TGTGCCAGCAGCCGCGACAGGGTTAACTATGGCTACACCTTC. It is translated as CASSRDRVNYGYTF. V and J are TRBV7-8 and TRBJ1-2; 7 bases agree with TRBD1. The CDR3 totals 14 residues. CDR1 SGHVS and CDR2 FQNEAQ come from the germline V gene. Losses at the gene ends were 5 bases for V and 1 base for J; bases not matched to a gene: 4.

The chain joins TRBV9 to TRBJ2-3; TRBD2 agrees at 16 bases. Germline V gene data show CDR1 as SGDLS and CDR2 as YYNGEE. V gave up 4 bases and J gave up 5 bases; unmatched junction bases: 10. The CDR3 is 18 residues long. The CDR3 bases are TGTGCCAGCAGCTCTTCACCGGGACTAGCGGGAGGGGTAGATACGCAGTATTTT. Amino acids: CASSSSPGLAGGVDTQYF.

The CDR3 region is CASSESVRASYEQYF. The CDR3 DNA follows: TGTGCCAGCAGTGAAAGTGTCAGGGCCTCCTACGAGCAGTACTTC. The genes are TRBV6-1 and TRBJ2-7; perhaps TRBD1 as D (5 bases). The ends were cut back, 2 bases at V and 0 bases at J, with 11 bases in the middle. The germline V gene encodes CDR1 MNHNS and CDR2 SASEGT. This CDR3 comprises 15 residues.

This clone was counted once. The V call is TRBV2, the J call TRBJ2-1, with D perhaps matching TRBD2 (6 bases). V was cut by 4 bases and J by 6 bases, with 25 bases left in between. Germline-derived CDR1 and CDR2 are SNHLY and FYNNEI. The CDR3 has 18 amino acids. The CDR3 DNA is TGTGCCAGCAGTGGGGCCCCGGGTAGCGGCCTAGATATCAATGAGCAGTTCTTC. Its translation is CASSGAPGSGLDINEQFF.

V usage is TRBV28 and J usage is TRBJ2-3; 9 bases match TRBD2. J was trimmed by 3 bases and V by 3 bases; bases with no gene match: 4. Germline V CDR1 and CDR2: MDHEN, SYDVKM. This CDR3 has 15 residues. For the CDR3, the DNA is TGTGCCAGCAGTTTGGTCCTAGCGGGGACAGATACGCAGTATTTT. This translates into CASSLVLAGTDTQYF.

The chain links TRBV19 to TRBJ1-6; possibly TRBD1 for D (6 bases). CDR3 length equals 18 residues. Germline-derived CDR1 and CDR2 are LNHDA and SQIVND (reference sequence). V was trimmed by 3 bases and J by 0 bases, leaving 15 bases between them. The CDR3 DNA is TGTGCCAGTAGTATTTTCCCCCCGGACAGCTCCTATAATTCACCCCTCCACTTT. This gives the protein CASSIFPPDSSYNSPLHF.

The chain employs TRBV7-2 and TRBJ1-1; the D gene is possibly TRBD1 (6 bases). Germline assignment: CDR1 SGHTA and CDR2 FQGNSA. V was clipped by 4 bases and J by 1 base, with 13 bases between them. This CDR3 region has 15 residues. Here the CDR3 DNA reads TGTGCCAGCAGCTCGAGGGGCAGGGGGAACACTGAAGCTTTCTTT. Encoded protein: CASSSRGRGNTEAFF.

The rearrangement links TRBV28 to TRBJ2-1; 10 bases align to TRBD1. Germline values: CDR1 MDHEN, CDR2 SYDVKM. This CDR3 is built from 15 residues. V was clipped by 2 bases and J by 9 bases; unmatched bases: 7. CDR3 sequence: CASSLMGQGLLEQFF. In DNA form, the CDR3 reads TGTGCCAGCAGTTTAATGGGACAGGGGCTACTTGAGCAGTTCTTC. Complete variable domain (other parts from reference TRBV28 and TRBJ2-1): DVKVTQSSRYLVKRTGEKVFLECVQDMDHENMFWYRQDPGLGLRLIYFSYDVKMKEKGDIPEGYSVSREKKERFSLILESASTNQTSMYLCASSLMGQGLLEQFFGPGTRLTVL.

Here the CDR3 DNA reads TGTGCCTGGAGTGTAATGTCGGGGAACAATCAGCCCCAGCATTTT. Its translation: CAWSVMSGNNQPQHF. The chain employs TRBV30 and TRBJ1-5, with D uncertain. The germline V and J ends were trimmed by 0 bases and 3 bases, with 12 bases remaining between them. This CDR3 spans 15 amino acids. The germline gives CDR1 GTSNPN, CDR2 SVGIG (reference sequence).

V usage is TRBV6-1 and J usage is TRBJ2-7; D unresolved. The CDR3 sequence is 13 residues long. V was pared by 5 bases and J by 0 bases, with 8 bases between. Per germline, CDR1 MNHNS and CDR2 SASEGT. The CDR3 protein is CASSLGNSYEQYF. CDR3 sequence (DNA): TGTGCCAGCAGTTTAGGGAACTCCTACGAGCAGTACTTC.

The CDR3 DNA reads as TGTGCCAGCACCCTAAGACCTGGAGGCACGCAGTATTTT. Amino acids: CASTLRPGGTQYF. The genes are TRBV27 and TRBJ2-3; TRBD2 might be the D (5 bases). Deletions cut 7 bases from V and 9 bases from J, with 17 bases between. This CDR3 has 13 residues. Per the germline V gene, CDR1 is MNHEY and CDR2 is SMNVEV (reference sequence).

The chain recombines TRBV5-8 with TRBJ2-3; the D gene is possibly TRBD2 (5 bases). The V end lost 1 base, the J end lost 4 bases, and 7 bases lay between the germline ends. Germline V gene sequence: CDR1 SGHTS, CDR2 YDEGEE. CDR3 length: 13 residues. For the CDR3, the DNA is TGTGCCAGCAGCTTGTGGGGAGCAGATACGCAGTATTTT. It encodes CASSLWGADTQYF.

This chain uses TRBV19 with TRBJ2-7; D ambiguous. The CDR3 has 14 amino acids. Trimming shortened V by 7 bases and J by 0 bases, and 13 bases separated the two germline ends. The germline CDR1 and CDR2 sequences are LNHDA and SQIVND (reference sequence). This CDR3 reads CASNPGFPSYEQYF. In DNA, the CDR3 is TGTGCCAGTAATCCGGGTTTCCCCTCCTACGAGCAGTACTTC.